The TCR beta chain described here comes from a study of blood T cell repertoires in COVID-19. Study in general: Acute and convalescent COVID-19 samples came from the United States, Italy and Spain.

Per the authors' pipeline: Quantification of nucleated cells was approximated via reference gene primer amplification. Assay: immunoSEQ multiplex PCR; the TCRdb copy retains only in-frame clones and omits some. That table gives V, J and clone size, and the DNA gave D and trimming. The sample holds approximately 240,000 clones, around 85% seen once. This CDR3 is 14 amino acids long. The V gene lost 1 base and the J gene lost 4 bases, with 11 bases spanning the gap. Germline assignment: CDR1 LGHNA and CDR2 YSLEER. In terms of age and location, participants ranged from about 18 to 89 years and lived in under 30 US areas. Participants had their cohort set by participant-reported clinical history.

The V and J genes are TRBV4-3 and TRBJ2-7; D is ambiguous. The TCR was taken from a middle-aged woman with acute COVID-19. The sequenced sample was PBMCs or T cells enriched from blood (not recorded which). In nucleotides, the CDR3 is TGCGCCAGCAGCCAAGCCCTTTTAGAGTACGAGCAGTACTTC. Its protein is CASSQALLEYEQYF.